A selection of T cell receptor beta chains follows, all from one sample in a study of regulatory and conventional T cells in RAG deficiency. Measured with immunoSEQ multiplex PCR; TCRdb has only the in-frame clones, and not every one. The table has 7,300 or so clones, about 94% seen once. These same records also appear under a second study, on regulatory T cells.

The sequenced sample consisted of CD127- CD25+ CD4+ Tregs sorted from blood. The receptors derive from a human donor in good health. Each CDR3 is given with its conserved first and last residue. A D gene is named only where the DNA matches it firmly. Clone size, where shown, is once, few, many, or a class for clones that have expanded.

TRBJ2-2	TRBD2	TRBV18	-	TGTGCCAGCTCACCTCCGGGACTAGCGGGAGGAACCGGGGAGCTGTTTTTT	CASSPPGLAGGTGELFF
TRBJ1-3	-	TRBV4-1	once	TGCGCCAGCAGCCGTGGGGGGGTAGTAATCTCTGGAAACACCATATATTTT	CASSRGGVVISGNTIYF
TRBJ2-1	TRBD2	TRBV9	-	TGTGCCAGCAGCGCCCCCGGGACTAGGAGTGAGCAGTTCTTC	CASSAPGTRSEQFF
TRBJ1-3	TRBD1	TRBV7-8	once	TGTGCCAGCAGCTTGGAACAGGGGTATGGAAACACCATATATTTT	CASSLEQGYGNTIYF
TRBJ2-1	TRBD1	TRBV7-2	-	TGTGCCAGCAGCCCCACCCGACAGGGTCACCAGTTCTTC	CASSPTRQGHQFF
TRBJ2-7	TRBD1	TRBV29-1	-	TGCAGCGCCTGGTTACAGGGGGTGCCTAGAGAGCAGTACTTC	CSAWLQGVPREQYF
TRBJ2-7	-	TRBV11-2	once	TGTGCCAGCAGCTTAGGAACCTCCGGCGAGCAGTACTTC	CASSLGTSGEQYF
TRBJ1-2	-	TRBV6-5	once	TGTGCCAGCAGTTACGCAGGGAACTATGGCTACACCTTC	CASSYAGNYGYTF
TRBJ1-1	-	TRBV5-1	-	TGCGCCAGCAGCAATGGGGCGGAAGCTTTCTTT	CASSNGAEAFF
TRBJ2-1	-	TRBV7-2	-	TGTGCCAGCAGCCAAGATTCCAGGGCGGTCGAGTTCTTC	CASSQDSRAVEFF
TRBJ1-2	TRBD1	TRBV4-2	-	TGTGCCAGCAGCCAAGATGGGACAGGGGGCAATGGCTATGGCTACACCTTC	CASSQDGTGGNGYGYTF
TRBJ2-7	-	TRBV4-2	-	TGTGCCAGCAGCCCACACACCCCGGGAGCAATCTACGAGCAGTACTTC	CASSPHTPGAIYEQYF
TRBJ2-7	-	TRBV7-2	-	TGTGCCAGCAGCTTACCCGGGACTCCACAGTACTTC	CASSLPGTPQYF
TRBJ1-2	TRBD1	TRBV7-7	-	TGTGCTAGCAGCCCACCGGACAGGGGGCTGGTTGGCTACACCTTC	CASSPPDRGLVGYTF
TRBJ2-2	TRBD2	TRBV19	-	TGTGCCAGTAGGGAACGGGGGGGCCGCACCGGGGAGCTGTTTTTT	CASRERGGRTGELFF
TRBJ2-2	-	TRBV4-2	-	TGTGCCAGCAGCCAAGGTGCGGGGTTAGACCGGGGTACCGGGGAGCTGTTTTTT	CASSQGAGLDRGTGELFF
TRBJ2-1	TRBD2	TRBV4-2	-	TGTGCCAGCAGCCAAGGGGGGACTAGCGGAGATGAGCAGTTCTTC	CASSQGGTSGDEQFF
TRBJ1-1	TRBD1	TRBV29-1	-	TGCAGCGCTTTCAACAGGGGCGAGAACACTGAAGCTTTCTTT	CSAFNRGENTEAFF
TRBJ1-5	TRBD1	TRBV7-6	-	TGTGCCAGTAGTCAGGGGGGTAATAGCAATCAGCCCCAGCATTTT	CASSQGGNSNQPQHF
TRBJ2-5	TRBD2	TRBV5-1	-	TGCGCCAGCAGCTATGCACGGACTAGCGCAATTAGCAAACCAATTGTGGAGACCCAGTACTTC	CASSYARTSAISKPIVETQYF
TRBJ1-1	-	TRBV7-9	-	TGTGCCAGCAGCCGCTCCTCGGGTTACACTGAAGCTTTCTTT	CASSRSSGYTEAFF
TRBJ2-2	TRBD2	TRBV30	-	TGTGCCTGGAGTAGCGGGAAGGCGGCAGGTGACACCGGGGAGCTGTTTTTT	CAWSSGKAAGDTGELFF
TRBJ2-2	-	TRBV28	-	TGTGCCAGCAGTCCGCTTGGCCTCTTATTCGGGGAGCTGTTTTTT	CASSPLGLLFGELFF
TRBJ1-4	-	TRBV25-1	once	TGTGCCAGCAGTCGGCGGGGAAGTGGCGAAAAACTGTTTTTT	CASSRRGSGEKLFF
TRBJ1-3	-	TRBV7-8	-	TGTGCCAGCAGCTTAGTATACGGGCGGGGGGAGAGAGGAAACACCATATATTTT	CASSLVYGRGERGNTIYF
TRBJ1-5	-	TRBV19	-	TGTGCCAGTAGTATCCAGGGATTAAGCAATCAGCCCCAGCATTTT	CASSIQGLSNQPQHF
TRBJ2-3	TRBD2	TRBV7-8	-	TGTGCCAGCAGCCCCCGGACTAGCGGGAGCGCAGATACGCAGTATTTT	CASSPRTSGSADTQYF
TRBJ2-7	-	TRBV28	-	TGTGCCAGCAGAGTAGCGGCCCCCTACGAGCAGTACTTC	CASRVAAPYEQYF
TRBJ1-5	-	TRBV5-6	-	TGTGCCAGCAGCTCCTACGTTATTGGCAATCAGCCCCAGCATTTT	CASSSYVIGNQPQHF
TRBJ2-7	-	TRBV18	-	TGTGCCAGCTCACCGGAGGTAGCCTACGAGCAGTACTTC	CASSPEVAYEQYF
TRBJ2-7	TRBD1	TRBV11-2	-	TGTGCCAGCAGCTTAGGGACAGGGACACACGAGCAGTACTTC	CASSLGTGTHEQYF
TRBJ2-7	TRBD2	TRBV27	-	TGTGCCAGCAGTTTAACTAGGACTAGCGTCTCGGACGAGCAGTACTTC	CASSLTRTSVSDEQYF
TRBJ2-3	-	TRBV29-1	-	TGCAGCGCGTACCCCCCTCAGAAGAGCACAGATACGCAGTATTTT	CSAYPPQKSTDTQYF
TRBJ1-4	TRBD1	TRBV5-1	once	TGCGCCAGCAGCATAGGGACAGTCTCTAATGAAAAACTGTTTTTT	CASSIGTVSNEKLFF
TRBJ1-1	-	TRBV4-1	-	TGCGCCAGCAGCCAAGATTTCGGGCAGGGTGGGGTGAACACTGAAGCTTTCTTT	CASSQDFGQGGVNTEAFF
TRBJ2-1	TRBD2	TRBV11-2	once	TGTGCCAGCAGCTTAGTATTGACTAGCGGGGGAGGAAATGAGCAGTTCTTC	CASSLVLTSGGGNEQFF
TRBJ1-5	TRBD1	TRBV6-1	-	TGTGCCAGCAGTGAACCCACCGGGACAGCACAGCCCCAGCATTTT	CASSEPTGTAQPQHF
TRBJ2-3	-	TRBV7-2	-	TGTGCCAGCAGCTTAGCGGGAGTGGGTGATACGCAGTATTTT	CASSLAGVGDTQYF
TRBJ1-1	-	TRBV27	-	TGTGCCAGCAGTTTATCTCTTGTAGCGGGACAATACACTGAAGCTTTCTTT	CASSLSLVAGQYTEAFF
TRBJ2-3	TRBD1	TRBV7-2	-	TGTGCCAGCAGCTTAGCCCGCTACAGGGGGCGTTTTGGCACAGATACGCAGTATTTT	CASSLARYRGRFGTDTQYF
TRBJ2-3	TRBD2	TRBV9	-	TGTGCCAGCAGCGTAGTGCCGACTAGCGGGGGGGCAGATACGCAGTATTTT	CASSVVPTSGGADTQYF
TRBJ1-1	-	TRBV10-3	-	TGTGCCATCAGTGAGTCGATTTTTCCTAGAGCTTTCTTT	CAISESIFPRAFF
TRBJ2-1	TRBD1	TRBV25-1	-	TGTGCCAGCAGTCGGACAGGGAACGATGAGCAGTTCTTC	CASSRTGNDEQFF
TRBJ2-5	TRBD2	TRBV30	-	TGTGCCTGGAGTACCGGTCTAGCGGGGAAAGAGACCCAGTACTTC	CAWSTGLAGKETQYF
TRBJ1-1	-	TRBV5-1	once	TGCGCCAGCAGCTTGGTGCAGGGGAAGAAAGTAGCTTTCTTT	CASSLVQGKKVAFF
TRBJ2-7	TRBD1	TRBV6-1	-	TGTGCCAGCATTACCCTTCCCGGGACAGGGGGCGAGCAGTACTTC	CASITLPGTGGEQYF
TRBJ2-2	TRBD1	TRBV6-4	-	TGTGCCAGCAGGCCCACAGGGGTTTACGGGGAGCTGTTTTTT	CASRPTGVYGELFF
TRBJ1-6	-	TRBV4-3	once	TGCGCCAGCAGCCACGGACGGGAATCACCCCTCCACTTT	CASSHGRESPLHF
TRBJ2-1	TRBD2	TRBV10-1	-	TGCGCCAGCAGACCTAGCGGGAGACGGTACAATGAGCAGTTCTTC	CASRPSGRRYNEQFF
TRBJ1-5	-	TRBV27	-	TGTGCCAGCAGTCCCCCAGGGGCCAGGAGCAATCAGCCCCAGCATTTT	CASSPPGARSNQPQHF
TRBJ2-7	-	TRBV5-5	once	TGTGCCAGCAGCTCGGGACACAGGGTCTCCTACGAGCAGTACTTC	CASSSGHRVSYEQYF
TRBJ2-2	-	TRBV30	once	TGTGCCTGGATGGGTTTGCGGGCCGGGGAGCTGTTTTTT	CAWMGLRAGELFF
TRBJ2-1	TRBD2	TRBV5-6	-	TGTGCCAGCAGCGTTACTAGCGGGGGGACCTCCTACAATGAGCAGTTCTTC	CASSVTSGGTSYNEQFF
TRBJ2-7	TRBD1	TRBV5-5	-	TGTGCCAGCAGCCACCGGGACAGGAGCTCCTACGAGCAGTACTTC	CASSHRDRSSYEQYF
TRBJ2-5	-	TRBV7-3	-	TGTGCCAGCAGCTCGGGACAACAAGAGACCCAGTACTTC	CASSSGQQETQYF
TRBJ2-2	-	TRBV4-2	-	TGTGCCAGCAGCCTCGGAGCCTCGGTCACCGGGGAGCTGTTTTTT	CASSLGASVTGELFF
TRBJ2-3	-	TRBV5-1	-	TGCGCCAGCAGCTTGGCAGGGAGCACAGATACGCAGTATTTT	CASSLAGSTDTQYF
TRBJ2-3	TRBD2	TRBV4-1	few	TGCGCCAGCAGCCAAGATCTTACGGCGGGGGGGCCCGTATATACGCAGTATTTT	CASSQDLTAGGPVYTQYF
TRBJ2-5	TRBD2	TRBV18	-	TGTGCCAGCTCACCACCCGGCGGGAGGGCCGTGGAGACCCAGTACTTC	CASSPPGGRAVETQYF
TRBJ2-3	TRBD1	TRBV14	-	TGTGCCAGCAGCCAAGGGAGACAGGGGGGCATGATTCGGAAGCATTTT	CASSQGRQGGMIRKHF